The 21 T cell receptor beta chains below were found in one sample sequenced in a study of monozygotic twins with inflammatory bowel disease. TCRdb reworked the 5' RACE reads into one entry per CDR3 protein, no DNA. The table lists roughly 330,000 distinct CDR3 sequences. Input material: blood. These receptors were taken from a human donor with ulcerative colitis or Crohn's disease, or a healthy co-twin of an affected twin (not recorded which).

The rearrangement uses TRBV19 and TRBJ2-2; TCRdb designates TRBD2, a call that cannot be tested without DNA. Germline values: CDR1 LNHDA, CDR2 SQIVND (reference sequence). The CDR3 length is 15 residues. CDR3: CASIREAGHTGELFF.

The chain employs TRBV10-3 and TRBJ2-1; TCRdb designates TRBD2, a call that cannot be tested without DNA. The CDR3 loop spans 19 amino acids. CDR1 is ENHRY, CDR2 SYGVKD, per germline. The CDR3 here is CAISEPSGLAGGSYNEQFF.

The gene calls are TRBV28 and TRBJ2-7. The CDR3 has 12 amino acids. Per the germline V gene, CDR1 is MDHEN and CDR2 is SYDVKM. The CDR3 protein is CASLGDPYEQYF.

This chain links TRBV12-3 or TRBV12-4 with TRBJ1-2. This CDR3 has 14 amino acids. CDR3 in amino acids: CASSTLAANYGYTF.

The rearrangement joins TRBV12-2 to TRBJ1-4; the D gene TCRdb calls, TRBD1, cannot be checked with no DNA. TRBV12-2 is a listed pseudogene. CDR3 length equals 17 residues. The CDR3 region is CASRLVTGRDCNEKLFF.

J is TRBJ2-3 and V is TRBV27; TCRdb proposes TRBD2, but this gene call is untestable without DNA. CDR1 and CDR2 (germline): MNHEY, SMNVEV (reference sequence). CDR3 length: 14 residues. This CDR3 is CASSAGVLTDTQYF.

V usage is TRBV7-9 and J usage is TRBJ2-5; as DNA is missing, the TRBD2 call by TCRdb cannot be tested. The CDR3 consists of 16 residues. The germline CDR1 and CDR2 sequences are SEHNR and FQNEAQ (reference sequence). The CDR3: CASSLAVWEAQETQYF.

This chain uses TRBV20-1 with TRBJ2-7; TCRdb gives TRBD1 as the D gene, but with no DNA this cannot be confirmed. CDR3 length: 11 amino acids. Per germline, CDR1 DFQATT and CDR2 SNEGSKA (reference sequence). CDR3 sequence reads: CSASPGYEQYF.

The chain recombines TRBV24-1 with TRBJ2-7. The length of the CDR3 is 15 residues. Germline V gene data show CDR1 as KGHDR and CDR2 as SFDVKD. Here the CDR3 reads CATSAIRSGAYEQYF.

This sequence joins TRBV15 and TRBJ1-4; with no DNA, the TCRdb D assignment of TRBD1 cannot be verified. Germline V gives CDR1 LNHNV, CDR2 YYDKDF (reference sequence). This CDR3 is 16 amino acids long. The CDR3 reads CATSRGAVATNEKLFF.

The rearrangement uses TRBV25-1 and TRBJ2-2; TCRdb lists TRBD2, though no DNA is available to test this call. The CDR3 spans 13 residues. The germline V gene encodes CDR1 MGHDK and CDR2 SYGVNS. The CDR3 sequence: CASSELGPGELFF.

V usage is TRBV5-1 and J usage is TRBJ2-3; the D gene TCRdb calls, TRBD1, cannot be checked with no DNA. Germline values: CDR1 SGHRS, CDR2 YFSETQ. The CDR3 contains 15 residues. The CDR3 reads CASSWVDRITDTQYF.

The chain recombines TRBV20-1 with TRBJ2-1; absent DNA, TCRdb's TRBD2 call cannot be checked. Germline V CDR1 and CDR2: DFQATT, SNEGSKA (reference sequence). CDR3 length: 14 residues. The CDR3 loop is CSAPTSGRGNEQFF.

The chain is built from TRBV4-2 and TRBJ2-5; TCRdb proposes TRBD2, but this gene call is untestable without DNA. The CDR3 runs 13 residues. Per the germline V gene, CDR1 is LGHNA and CDR2 is YNFKEQ. The CDR3 here is CASSQERAQTQYF.

The V and J genes are TRBV7-9 and TRBJ1-2; without DNA, the TCRdb call of TRBD1 cannot be checked. The CDR3 runs to 14 residues. Germline loops: CDR1 SEHNR, CDR2 FQNEAQ (reference sequence). The CDR3 reads CASRSLAAQYGYTF. The full variable domain, in which reference TRBV7-9 and TRBJ1-2 provide the parts outside the CDR3, is DTGVSQNPRHKITKRGQNVTFRCDPISEHNRLYWYRQTLGQGPEFLTYFQNEAQLEKSRLLSDRFSAERPKGSFSTLEIQRTEQGDSAMYLCASRSLAAQYGYTFGSGTRLTVV.

This chain links TRBV4-1 with TRBJ2-1. The CDR3 runs to 14 residues. The germline V gene encodes CDR1 MGHRA and CDR2 YSYEKL. The CDR3 is CASSQTLTYNEQFF.

The rearrangement joins TRBV7-9 to TRBJ2-7. Germline loops: CDR1 SEHNR, CDR2 FQNEAQ (reference sequence). There are 14 residues in the CDR3. This CDR3 reads CASSFEASKDEQYF.

The chain recombines TRBV12-3 or TRBV12-4 with TRBJ1-2; no DNA is available, so the TRBD1 call from TCRdb remains unchecked. There are 17 residues in the CDR3. The CDR3 here is CASSSAGPGQGLLGYTF.

This chain connects TRBV7-8 to TRBJ2-5; TCRdb gives TRBD1 as the D gene, but with no DNA this cannot be confirmed. Germline V gene data show CDR1 as SGHVS and CDR2 as FQNEAQ. The CDR3 has 14 amino acids. The CDR3 protein is CASSLRDLIGTQYF.

The CDR3 here is CSTKGGGGVETQYF. The chain couples TRBV20-1 to TRBJ2-5; without DNA, the TCRdb call of TRBD2 cannot be checked. Germline assignment: CDR1 DFQATT and CDR2 SNEGSKA (reference sequence). CDR3 length: 14 amino acids.

Here the CDR3 reads CAIRPPLPLGTGELFF. The chain carries TRBV10-3 and TRBJ2-2; TCRdb selects TRBD1, and the lack of DNA leaves this call unchecked. CDR1 is ENHRY, CDR2 SYGVKD, per germline. This CDR3 has 16 amino acids.